The following is a TCR beta chain sequence with its context. The antigen remains undetermined. Treatment locations for all participants with HIV were in the United States. Cryopreserved PBMC, at roughly 0.9-11 million per sample, were present before DNA extraction. This entry comes from a study of long-term antiretroviral therapy in people with HIV. Overall study findings and caveats: Repertoire dominance by clones expanded before ART was seen at all time points. HIV repertoires spanned tighter CDR3 length ranges than controls did.

The CDR3 consists of 17 residues. V was pared by 1 base and J by 2 bases, with 18 bases between. The germline gives CDR1 SEHNR, CDR2 FQNEAQ (reference sequence). The immunoSEQ assay was v3.0, run at survey level. The data were produced by immunoSEQ multiplex PCR, yet TCRdb's version contains in-frame clones alone and is incomplete. Of around 30,000 clones in the sample, 75% to 85% were seen once. The sequencing here drew on unsorted PBMCs, taken roughly 3.5 years after starting antiretroviral therapy. The chain carries TRBV7-9 and TRBJ2-7; D is uncertain. The receptor comes from a young man with HIV. The CDR3 coding sequence is TGTGCCAGCAGCTTAGGGGGTTGGGGTGCAGTCGCCTACGAGCAGTACTTC. It codes for CASSLGGWGAVAYEQYF.